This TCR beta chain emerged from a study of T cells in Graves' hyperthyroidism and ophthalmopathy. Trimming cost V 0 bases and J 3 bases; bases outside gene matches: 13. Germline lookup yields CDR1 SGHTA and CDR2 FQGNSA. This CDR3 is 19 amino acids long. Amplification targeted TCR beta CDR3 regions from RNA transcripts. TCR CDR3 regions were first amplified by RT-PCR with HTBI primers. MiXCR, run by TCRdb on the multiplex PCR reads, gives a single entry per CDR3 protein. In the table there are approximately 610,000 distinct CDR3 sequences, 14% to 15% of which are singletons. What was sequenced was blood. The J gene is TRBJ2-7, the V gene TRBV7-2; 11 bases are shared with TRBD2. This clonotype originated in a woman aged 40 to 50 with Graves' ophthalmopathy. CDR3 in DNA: TGTGCCAGCAGCTTAGCCCGACTAGCGGGGTACTTTGGGTTCTACGAGCAGTACTTC. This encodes CASSLARLAGYFGFYEQYF.